These T cell receptor beta chains were read from a single sample in a study of tumor-infiltrating lymphocytes in localized non-small cell lung cancer. Measured with immunoSEQ multiplex PCR; TCRdb has only the in-frame clones, and not every one. The table includes some 5,500 clones, about 71% detected once. Specimen: uninvolved lung tissue not adjacent to the tumor. All receptors derive from a human donor with non-small cell lung cancer. CDR3s include the opening cysteine and the closing phenylalanine or tryptophan. D genes are given only for firm matches. Clone size is shown for a subset of rows, as once, few, many or a class of expanded clone.

j_call v_call d_call clone_size cdr3_nt cdr3_aa
TRBJ1-5 TRBV2 . . TGTGCCAGCAGTGAAGCACGGGGCAGCAATCAGCCCCAGCATTTT CASSEARGSNQPQHF
TRBJ1-1 TRBV27 . once TGTGCCAGCAGTTTGTCAACAGGAGTATTAGCTTTCTTT CASSLSTGVLAFF
TRBJ2-5 TRBV7-2 . . TGTGCCAGCAGCCCGTATGCGACCCAGTACTTC CASSPYATQYF
TRBJ1-1 TRBV7-2 . . TGTGCCAGCAGACGTGGGGGAATCACTGAAGCTTTCTTT CASRRGGITEAFF
TRBJ2-3 TRBV7-2 TRBD2 once TGTGCCAGCAGCCCTGGTGGTCTAGCGGGAGTTGGGACAGATACGCAGTATTTT CASSPGGLAGVGTDTQYF
TRBJ2-1 TRBV29-1 TRBD2 . TGCAGCGTTCAGCGGGGGACGGGGGGGAATGAGCAGTTCTTC CSVQRGTGGNEQFF
TRBJ1-4 TRBV28 . . TGTGCCAGCAGTCGCATAGGTCAGGGTGGCGAAAAACTGTTTTTT CASSRIGQGGEKLFF
TRBJ2-1 TRBV2 TRBD2 . TGTGCCAGCACCCGACTAGCGGGAGGGCCGAGTGAGCAGTTCTTC CASTRLAGGPSEQFF
TRBJ1-4 TRBV19 TRBD1 . TGTGCCAGTAGTATGGGGACAGCAACTAATGAAAAACTGTTTTTT CASSMGTATNEKLFF
TRBJ1-1 TRBV10-3 . . TGTGCCATCAGTGATTCAGGGCTGAACACTGAAGCTTTCTTT CAISDSGLNTEAFF
TRBJ1-2 TRBV7-8 . . TGTGCCAGCAGCTTAGAGCGGGTGTTACGGGGCTACACCTTC CASSLERVLRGYTF
TRBJ2-7 TRBV11-1 . . TGTGCCAGCAGCTCGTCCCCGCGGAGGGGCGAACCCTACGAGCAGTACTTC CASSSSPRRGEPYEQYF
TRBJ2-6 TRBV28 TRBD2 . TGTGCCAGCAGTTTAGGGACTAGCGGGAGTGGGGCCAACGTCCTGACTTTC CASSLGTSGSGANVLTF
TRBJ2-5 TRBV6-1 . few TGTGCCAGCGTCCGGGGGTCGGAGGAGACCCAGTACTTC CASVRGSEETQYF
TRBJ2-7 TRBV2 TRBD1 once TGTGCCAGCAGTGAGGCAGGGGGCGCGTTAGACGAGCAGTACTTC CASSEAGGALDEQYF
TRBJ2-7 TRBV7-2 TRBD2 . TGTGCCAGCAGCTTAGAAGGTTTAATTTGGGAGGGATACGAGCAGTACTTC CASSLEGLIWEGYEQYF
TRBJ2-5 TRBV4-3 . . TGCGCCAGCAGCCGACCCGGCCAAGAGACCCAGTACTTC CASSRPGQETQYF
TRBJ2-3 TRBV4-3 . . TGCGCCAGCAGCCAAGAAGGCAGAGAGGGCACAGATACGCAGTATTTT CASSQEGREGTDTQYF
TRBJ1-2 TRBV4-1 TRBD1 few TGCGCCAGCAGCCAAGGAGAGACAGGGCCCTATGGCTACACCTTC CASSQGETGPYGYTF
TRBJ2-5 TRBV9 . . TGTGCCAGCAGCGTAGCTGGGCAGGTAGAGTGGGAGACCCAGTACTTC CASSVAGQVEWETQYF
TRBJ2-1 TRBV30 TRBD1 . TGTGCCTGGAGTAACTGGGACAGGGGGTTCTTC CAWSNWDRGFF
TRBJ1-2 TRBV6-5 . few TGTGCCAGCACTCCGACCGGTGGAATTTATGGCTACACCTTC CASTPTGGIYGYTF
TRBJ2-1 TRBV27 . . TGTGCCAGCATGGGGGTTAGCTCCTACAATGAGCAGTTCTTC CASMGVSSYNEQFF
TRBJ1-1 TRBV30 . few TGTGCCTGGAGTGTTGTGGCTTTCTTT CAWSVVAFF
TRBJ2-7 TRBV4-2 TRBD2 . TGTGCCAGCAGCCAAGATTTAGGGACTAGCGACTACGAGCAGTACTTC CASSQDLGTSDYEQYF
TRBJ2-5 TRBV6-1 . . TGTGCCAGCAGTGAATGGGCAGAGGGTGGTGAGACCCAGTACTTC CASSEWAEGGETQYF
TRBJ2-5 TRBV6-1 TRBD2 few TGTGCCAGCAGTGAAGCTGCGGGAGGTATCCAAGAGACCCAGTACTTC CASSEAAGGIQETQYF